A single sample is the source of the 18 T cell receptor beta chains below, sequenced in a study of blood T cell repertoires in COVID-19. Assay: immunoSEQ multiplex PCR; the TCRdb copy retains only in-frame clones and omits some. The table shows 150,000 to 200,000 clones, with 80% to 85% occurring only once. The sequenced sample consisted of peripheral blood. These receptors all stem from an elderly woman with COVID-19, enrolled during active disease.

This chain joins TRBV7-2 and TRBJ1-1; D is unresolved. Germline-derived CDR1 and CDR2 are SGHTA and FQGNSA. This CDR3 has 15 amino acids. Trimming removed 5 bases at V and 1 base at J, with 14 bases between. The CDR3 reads CASSPSREANTEAFF. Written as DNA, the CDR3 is TGTGCCAGCAGCCCCTCCCGCGAGGCGAACACTGAAGCTTTCTTT.

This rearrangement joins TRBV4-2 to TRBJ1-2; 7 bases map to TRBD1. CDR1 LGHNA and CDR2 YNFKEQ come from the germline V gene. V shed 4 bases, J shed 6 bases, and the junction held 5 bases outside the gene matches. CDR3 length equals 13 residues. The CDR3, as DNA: TGTGCCAGCAGCCGACAGGGCTTTGATGGCTACACCTTC. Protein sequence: CASSRQGFDGYTF.

The CDR3, as DNA: TGCGCCAGCAGTCCTAAAAGAGAGACAACCTACGAGCAGTACTTC. Protein sequence: CASSPKRETTYEQYF. The chain couples TRBV23-1 to TRBJ2-7, with unresolved D. TRBV23-1 is annotated as an ORF whose role is uncertain. The CDR3 has 15 amino acids. Trimming left V 4 bases short and J 2 bases short, with 15 bases between.

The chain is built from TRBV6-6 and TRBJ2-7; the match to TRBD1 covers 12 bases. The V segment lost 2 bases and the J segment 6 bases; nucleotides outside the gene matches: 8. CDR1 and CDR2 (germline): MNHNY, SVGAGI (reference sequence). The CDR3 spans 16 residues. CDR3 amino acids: CASSYVPGQGAGEQYF. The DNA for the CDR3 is TGTGCCAGCAGTTACGTACCGGGACAGGGGGCGGGCGAGCAGTACTTC.

CDR3: CASSWGGRNTEAFF. CDR3 nucleotide sequence: TGTGCCAGCAGCTGGGGGGGCAGGAACACTGAAGCTTTCTTT. The chain combines TRBV5-4 with TRBJ1-1, with D perhaps matching TRBD1 (6 bases). Germline CDR1 and CDR2: SGHNT and YYREEE (reference sequence). There are 14 residues in the CDR3. V was pared by 3 bases and J by 1 base, with 10 bases between.

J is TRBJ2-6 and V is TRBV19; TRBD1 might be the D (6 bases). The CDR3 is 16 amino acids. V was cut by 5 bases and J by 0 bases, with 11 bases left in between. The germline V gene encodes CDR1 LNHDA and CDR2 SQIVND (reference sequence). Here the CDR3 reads CASSQGTASGANVLTF. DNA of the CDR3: TGTGCCAGTAGTCAGGGGACCGCCTCTGGGGCCAACGTCCTGACTTTC.

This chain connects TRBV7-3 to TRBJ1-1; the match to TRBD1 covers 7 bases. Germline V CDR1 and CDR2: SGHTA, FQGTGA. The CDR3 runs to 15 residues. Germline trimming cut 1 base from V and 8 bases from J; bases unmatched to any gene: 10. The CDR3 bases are TGTGCCAGCAGCTTAAACCGCGGGACAGCCTCCGAAGCTTTCTTT. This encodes CASSLNRGTASEAFF.

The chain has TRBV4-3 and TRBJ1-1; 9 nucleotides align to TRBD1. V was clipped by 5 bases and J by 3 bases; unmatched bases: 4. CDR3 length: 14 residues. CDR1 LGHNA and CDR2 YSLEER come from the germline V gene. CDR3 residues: CASSRTGDYTEAFF. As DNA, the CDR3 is TGCGCCAGCAGCAGGACAGGGGATTACACTGAAGCTTTCTTT.

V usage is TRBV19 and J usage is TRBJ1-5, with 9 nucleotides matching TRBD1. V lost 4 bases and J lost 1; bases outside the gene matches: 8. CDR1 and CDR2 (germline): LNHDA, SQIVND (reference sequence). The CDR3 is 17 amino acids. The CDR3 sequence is CASSKLQGALSNQPQHF. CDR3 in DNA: TGTGCCAGTAGTAAGTTACAGGGGGCTCTAAGCAATCAGCCCCAGCATTTT.

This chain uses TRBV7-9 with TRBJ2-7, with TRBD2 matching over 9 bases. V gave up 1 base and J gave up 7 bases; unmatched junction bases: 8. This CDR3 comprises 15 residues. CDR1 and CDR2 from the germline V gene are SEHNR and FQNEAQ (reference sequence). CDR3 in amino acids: CASSLVREGSGEQYF. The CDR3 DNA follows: TGTGCCAGCAGCTTAGTGCGGGAGGGTTCAGGGGAGCAGTACTTC.

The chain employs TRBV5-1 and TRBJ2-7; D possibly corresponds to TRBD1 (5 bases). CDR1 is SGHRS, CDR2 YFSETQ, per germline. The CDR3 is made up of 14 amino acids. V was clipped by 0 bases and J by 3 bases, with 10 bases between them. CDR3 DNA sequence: TGCGCCAGCAGCTTGGGGACAACTCACTACGAGCAGTACTTC. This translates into CASSLGTTHYEQYF.

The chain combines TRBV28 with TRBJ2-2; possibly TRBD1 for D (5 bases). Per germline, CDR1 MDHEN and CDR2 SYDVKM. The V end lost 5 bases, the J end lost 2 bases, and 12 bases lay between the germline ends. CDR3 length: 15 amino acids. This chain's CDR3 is CASSTWTINTGELFF. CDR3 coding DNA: TGTGCCAGCAGTACGTGGACAATCAACACCGGGGAGCTGTTTTTT. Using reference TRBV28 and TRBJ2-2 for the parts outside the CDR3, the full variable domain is DVKVTQSSRYLVKRTGEKVFLECVQDMDHENMFWYRQDPGLGLRLIYFSYDVKMKEKGDIPEGYSVSREKKERFSLILESASTNQTSMYLCASSTWTINTGELFFGEGSRLTVL.

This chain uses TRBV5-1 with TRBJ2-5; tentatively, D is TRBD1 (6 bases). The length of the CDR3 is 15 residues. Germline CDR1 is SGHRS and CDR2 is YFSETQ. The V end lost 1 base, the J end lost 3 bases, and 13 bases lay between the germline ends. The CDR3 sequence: CASSLTGTTEETQYF. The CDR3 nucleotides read TGCGCCAGCAGCTTGACAGGGACCACCGAAGAGACCCAGTACTTC.

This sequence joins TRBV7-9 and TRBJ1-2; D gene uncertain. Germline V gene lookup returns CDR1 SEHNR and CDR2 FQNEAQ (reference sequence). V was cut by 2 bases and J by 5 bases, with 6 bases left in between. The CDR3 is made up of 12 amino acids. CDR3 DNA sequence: TGTGCCAGCAGCTTACTCGCGTATGGCTACACCTTC. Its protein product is CASSLLAYGYTF.

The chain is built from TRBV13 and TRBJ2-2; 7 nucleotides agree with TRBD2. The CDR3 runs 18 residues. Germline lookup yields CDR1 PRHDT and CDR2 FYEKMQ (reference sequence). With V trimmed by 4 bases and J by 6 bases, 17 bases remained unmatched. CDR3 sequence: CASSYATGGPPKAGELFF. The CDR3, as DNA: TGTGCCAGCAGCTACGCGACGGGGGGACCCCCGAAGGCCGGGGAGCTGTTTTTT.

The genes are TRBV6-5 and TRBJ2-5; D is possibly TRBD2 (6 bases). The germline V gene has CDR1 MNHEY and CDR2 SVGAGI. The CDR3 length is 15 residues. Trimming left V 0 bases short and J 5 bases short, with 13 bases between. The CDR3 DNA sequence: TGTGCCAGCAGTTACTCTTGGGGAGGCAGGGAGACCCAGTACTTC. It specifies CASSYSWGGRETQYF.

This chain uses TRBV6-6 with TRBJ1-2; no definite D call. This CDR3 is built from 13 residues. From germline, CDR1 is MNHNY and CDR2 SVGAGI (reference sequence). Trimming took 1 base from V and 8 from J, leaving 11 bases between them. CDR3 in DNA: TGTGCCAGCAGTTACTGGGAGAATGGGGGCTACACCTTC. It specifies CASSYWENGGYTF.

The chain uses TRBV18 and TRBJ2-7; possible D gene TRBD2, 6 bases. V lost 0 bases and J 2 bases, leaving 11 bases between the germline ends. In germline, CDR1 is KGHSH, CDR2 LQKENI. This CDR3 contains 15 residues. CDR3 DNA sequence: TGTGCCAGCTCACCACCGTTCGGGAGAACCTACGAGCAGTACTTC. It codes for CASSPPFGRTYEQYF.